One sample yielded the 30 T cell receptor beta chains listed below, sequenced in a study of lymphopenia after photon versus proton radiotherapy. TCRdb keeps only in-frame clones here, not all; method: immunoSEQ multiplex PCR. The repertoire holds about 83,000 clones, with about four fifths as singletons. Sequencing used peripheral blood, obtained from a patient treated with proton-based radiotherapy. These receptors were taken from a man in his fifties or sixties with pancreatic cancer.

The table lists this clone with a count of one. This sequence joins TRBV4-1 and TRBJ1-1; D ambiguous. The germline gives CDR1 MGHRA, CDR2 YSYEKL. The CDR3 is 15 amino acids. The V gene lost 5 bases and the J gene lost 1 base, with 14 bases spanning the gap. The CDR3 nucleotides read TGCGCCAGCAGCACGCAGCATACAGCGAACACTGAAGCTTTCTTT. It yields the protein CASSTQHTANTEAFF.

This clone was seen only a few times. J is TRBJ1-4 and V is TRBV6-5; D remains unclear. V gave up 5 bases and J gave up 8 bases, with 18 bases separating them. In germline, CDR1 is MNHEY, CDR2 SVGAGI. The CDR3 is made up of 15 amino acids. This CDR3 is CASSADFRGDEKLFF. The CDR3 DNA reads TGTGCCAGCAGTGCCGATTTTCGGGGTGACGAAAAACTGTTTTTT.

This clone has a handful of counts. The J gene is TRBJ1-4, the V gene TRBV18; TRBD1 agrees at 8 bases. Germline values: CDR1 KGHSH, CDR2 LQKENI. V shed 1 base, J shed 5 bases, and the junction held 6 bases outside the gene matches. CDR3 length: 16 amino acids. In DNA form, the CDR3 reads TGTGCCAGCTCACCACACCCACAGGGGGAGAATGAAAAACTGTTTTTT. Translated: CASSPHPQGENEKLFF.

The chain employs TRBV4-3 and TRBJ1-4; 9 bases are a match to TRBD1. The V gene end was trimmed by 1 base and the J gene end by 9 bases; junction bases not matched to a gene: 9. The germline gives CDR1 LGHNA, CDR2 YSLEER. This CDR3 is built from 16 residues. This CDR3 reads CASSQGVTGQGQKLFF. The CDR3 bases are TGCGCCAGCAGCCAAGGGGTTACGGGACAGGGCCAAAAACTGTTTTTT.

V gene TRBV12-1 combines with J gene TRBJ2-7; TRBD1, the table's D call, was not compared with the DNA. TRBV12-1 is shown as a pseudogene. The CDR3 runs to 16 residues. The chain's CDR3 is CASSAVGHFRSYEQYF. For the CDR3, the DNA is TGTGCCAGCAGCGCCGTGGGTCATTTCAGGTCCTACGAGCAGTACTTC.

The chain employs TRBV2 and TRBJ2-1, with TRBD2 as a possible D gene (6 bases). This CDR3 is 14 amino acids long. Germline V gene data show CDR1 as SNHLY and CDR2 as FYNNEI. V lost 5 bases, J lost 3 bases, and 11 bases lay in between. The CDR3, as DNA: TGTGCCAGCAGTCCCAGGACTATCTACAATGAGCAGTTCTTC. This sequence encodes CASSPRTIYNEQFF.

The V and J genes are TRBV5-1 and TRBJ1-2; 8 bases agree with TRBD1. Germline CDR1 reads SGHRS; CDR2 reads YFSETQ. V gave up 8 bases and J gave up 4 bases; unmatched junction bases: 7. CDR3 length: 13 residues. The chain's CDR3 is CASSTGVSYGYTF. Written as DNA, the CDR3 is TGCGCCAGTTCGACAGGGGTGAGCTATGGCTACACCTTC.

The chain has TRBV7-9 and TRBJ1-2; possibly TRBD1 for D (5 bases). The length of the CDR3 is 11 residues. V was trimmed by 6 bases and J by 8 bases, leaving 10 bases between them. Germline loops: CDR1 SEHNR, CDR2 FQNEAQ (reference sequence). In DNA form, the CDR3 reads TGTGCCAGCAGGGACAACGGCGGCTACACCTTC. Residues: CASRDNGGYTF.

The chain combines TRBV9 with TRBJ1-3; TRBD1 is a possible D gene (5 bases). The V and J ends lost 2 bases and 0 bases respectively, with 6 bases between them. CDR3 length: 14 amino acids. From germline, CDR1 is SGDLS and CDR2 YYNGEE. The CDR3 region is CASSVQGSGNTIYF. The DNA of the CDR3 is TGTGCCAGCAGCGTCCAGGGCTCTGGAAACACCATATATTTT. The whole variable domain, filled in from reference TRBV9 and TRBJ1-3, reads DSGVTQTPKHLITATGQRVTLRCSPRSGDLSVYWYQQSLDQGLQFLIQYYNGEERAKGNILERFSAQQFPDLHSELNLSSLELGDSALYFCASSVQGSGNTIYFGEGSWLTVV.

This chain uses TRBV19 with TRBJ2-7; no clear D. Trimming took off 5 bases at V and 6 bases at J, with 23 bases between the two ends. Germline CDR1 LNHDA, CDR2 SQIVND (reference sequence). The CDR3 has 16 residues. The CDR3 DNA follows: TGTGCCAGTAGTTTTATTCCGGGCCCCGCTTCCGGCGAGCAGTACTTC. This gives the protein CASSFIPGPASGEQYF.

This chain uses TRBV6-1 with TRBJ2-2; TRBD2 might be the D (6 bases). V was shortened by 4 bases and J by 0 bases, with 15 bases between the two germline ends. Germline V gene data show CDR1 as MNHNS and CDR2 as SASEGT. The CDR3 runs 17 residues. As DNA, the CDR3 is TGTGCCAGCAGTGCTACTCTAGCGTACGCGAACACCGGGGAGCTGTTTTTT. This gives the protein CASSATLAYANTGELFF.

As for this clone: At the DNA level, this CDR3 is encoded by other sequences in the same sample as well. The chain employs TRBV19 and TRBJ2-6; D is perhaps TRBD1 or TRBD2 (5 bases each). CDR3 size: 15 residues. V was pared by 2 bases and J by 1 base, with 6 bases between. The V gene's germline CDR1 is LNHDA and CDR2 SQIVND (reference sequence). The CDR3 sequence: CASSIWGSGANVLTF. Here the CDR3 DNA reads TGTGCCAGTAGTATATGGGGGTCTGGGGCCAACGTCCTGACTTTC.

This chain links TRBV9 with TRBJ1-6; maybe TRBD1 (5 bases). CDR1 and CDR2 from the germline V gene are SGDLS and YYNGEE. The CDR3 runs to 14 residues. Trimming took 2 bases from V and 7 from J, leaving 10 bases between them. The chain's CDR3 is CASSVGGENSPLHF. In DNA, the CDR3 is TGTGCCAGCAGCGTCGGAGGGGAGAATTCACCCCTCCACTTT.

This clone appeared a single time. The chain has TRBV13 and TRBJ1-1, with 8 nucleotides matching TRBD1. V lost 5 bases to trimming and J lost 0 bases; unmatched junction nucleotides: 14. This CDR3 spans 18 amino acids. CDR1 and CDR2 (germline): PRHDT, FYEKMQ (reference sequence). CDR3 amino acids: CASSRYQGAPFMNTEAFF. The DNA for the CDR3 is TGTGCCAGCAGCCGATATCAGGGGGCCCCTTTTATGAACACTGAAGCTTTCTTT. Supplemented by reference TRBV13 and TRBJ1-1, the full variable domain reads AAGVIQSPRHLIKEKRETATLKCYPIPRHDTVYWYQQGPGQDPQFLISFYEKMQSDKGSIPDRFSAQQFSDYHSELNMSSLELGDSALYFCASSRYQGAPFMNTEAFFGQGTRLTVV.

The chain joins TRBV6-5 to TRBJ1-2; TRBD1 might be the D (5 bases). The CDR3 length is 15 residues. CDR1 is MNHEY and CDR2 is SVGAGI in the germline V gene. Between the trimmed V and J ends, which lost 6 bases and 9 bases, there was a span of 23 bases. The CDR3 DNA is TGTGCCAGCAGCGAGCTTCGGGACCCTAGACAGCGCTACACCTTC. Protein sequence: CASSELRDPRQRYTF.

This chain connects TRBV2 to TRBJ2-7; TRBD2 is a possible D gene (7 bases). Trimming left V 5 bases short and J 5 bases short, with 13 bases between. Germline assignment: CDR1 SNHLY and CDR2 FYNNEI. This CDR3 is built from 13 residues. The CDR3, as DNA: TGTGCCAGCAGTACCGGGGGGCTGGACGAGCAGTACTTC. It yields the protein CASSTGGLDEQYF. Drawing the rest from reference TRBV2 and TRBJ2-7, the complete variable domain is EPEVTQTPSHQVTQMGQEVILRCVPISNHLYFYWYRQILGQKVEFLVSFYNNEISEKSEIFDDQFSVERPDGSNFTLKIRSTKLEDSAMYFCASSTGGLDEQYFGPGTRLTVT.

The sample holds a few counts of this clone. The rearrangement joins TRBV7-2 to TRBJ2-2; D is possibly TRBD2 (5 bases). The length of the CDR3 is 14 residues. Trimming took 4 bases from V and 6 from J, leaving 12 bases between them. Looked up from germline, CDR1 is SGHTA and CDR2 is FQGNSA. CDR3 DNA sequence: TGTGCCAGCAGCTCCACGACGGGGTCCGGGGAGCTGTTTTTT. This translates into CASSSTTGSGELFF.

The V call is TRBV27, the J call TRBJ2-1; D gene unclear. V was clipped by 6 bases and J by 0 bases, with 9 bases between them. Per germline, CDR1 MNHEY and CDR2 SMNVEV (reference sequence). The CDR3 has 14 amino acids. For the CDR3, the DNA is TGTGCCAGCAGAGAACCGAGCTCCTACAATGAGCAGTTCTTC. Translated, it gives CASREPSSYNEQFF.

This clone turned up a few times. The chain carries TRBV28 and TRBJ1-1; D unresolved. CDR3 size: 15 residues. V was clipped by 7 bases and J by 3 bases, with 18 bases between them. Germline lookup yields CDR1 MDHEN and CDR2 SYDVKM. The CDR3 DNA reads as TGTGCCAGCACCCTTCCAAGATTTAGGGACACTGAAGCTTTCTTT. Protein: CASTLPRFRDTEAFF.

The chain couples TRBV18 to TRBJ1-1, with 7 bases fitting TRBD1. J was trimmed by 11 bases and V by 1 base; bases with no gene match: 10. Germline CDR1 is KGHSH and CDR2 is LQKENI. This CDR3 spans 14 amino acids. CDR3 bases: TGTGCCAGCTCACCACAATCGACAGGGTCGGGGGCTTTCTTT. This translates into CASSPQSTGSGAFF.

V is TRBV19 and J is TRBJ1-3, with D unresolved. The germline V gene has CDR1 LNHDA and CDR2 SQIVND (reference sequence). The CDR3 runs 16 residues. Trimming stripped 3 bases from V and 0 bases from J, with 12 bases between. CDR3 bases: TGTGCCAGTAGTATCAGGAGACGGCACTCTGGAAACACCATATATTTT. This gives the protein CASSIRRRHSGNTIYF.

The CDR3, as DNA: TGTGCCAGTAGTATCGGCAGGGTCGAGTCCGGGGAGCTGTTTTTT. Its translation: CASSIGRVESGELFF. The chain links TRBV19 to TRBJ2-2, with D perhaps matching TRBD1 (5 bases). CDR1 LNHDA and CDR2 SQIVND come from the germline V gene (reference sequence). CDR3 length: 15 residues. Trimming took 3 bases from V and 6 from J, leaving 14 bases between them.

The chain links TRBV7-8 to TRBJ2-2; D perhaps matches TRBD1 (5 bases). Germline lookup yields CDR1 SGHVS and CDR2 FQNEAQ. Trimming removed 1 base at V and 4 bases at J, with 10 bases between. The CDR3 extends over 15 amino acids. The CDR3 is CASSLGLGVTGELFF. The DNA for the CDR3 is TGTGCCAGCAGCTTAGGATTAGGGGTCACCGGGGAGCTGTTTTTT.

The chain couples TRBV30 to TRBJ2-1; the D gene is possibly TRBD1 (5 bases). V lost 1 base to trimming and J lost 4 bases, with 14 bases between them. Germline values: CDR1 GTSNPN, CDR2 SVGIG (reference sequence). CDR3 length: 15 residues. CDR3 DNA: TGTGCCTGGAGTGCACTGGGGCCCGTATACAATGAGCAGTTCTTC. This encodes CAWSALGPVYNEQFF.

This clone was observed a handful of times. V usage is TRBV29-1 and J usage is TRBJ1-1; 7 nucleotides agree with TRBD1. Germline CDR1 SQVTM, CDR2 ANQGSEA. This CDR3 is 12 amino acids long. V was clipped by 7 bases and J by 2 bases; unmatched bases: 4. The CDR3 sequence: CSAYRGNTEAFF. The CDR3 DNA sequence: TGCAGCGCTTACAGGGGAAACACTGAAGCTTTCTTT.

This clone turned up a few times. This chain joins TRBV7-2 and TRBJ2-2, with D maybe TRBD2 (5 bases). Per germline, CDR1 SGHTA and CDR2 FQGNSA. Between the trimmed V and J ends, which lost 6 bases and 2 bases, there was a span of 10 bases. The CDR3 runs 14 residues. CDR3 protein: CASRSDFNTGELFF. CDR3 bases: TGTGCCAGCAGATCGGACTTTAACACCGGGGAGCTGTTTTTT.

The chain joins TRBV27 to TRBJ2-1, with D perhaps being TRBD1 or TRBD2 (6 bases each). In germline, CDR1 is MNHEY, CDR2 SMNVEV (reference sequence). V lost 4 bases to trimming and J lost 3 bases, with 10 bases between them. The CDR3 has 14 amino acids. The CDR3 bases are TGTGCCAGCAGTTCGGGGGCTAACTACAATGAGCAGTTCTTC. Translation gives CASSSGANYNEQFF.

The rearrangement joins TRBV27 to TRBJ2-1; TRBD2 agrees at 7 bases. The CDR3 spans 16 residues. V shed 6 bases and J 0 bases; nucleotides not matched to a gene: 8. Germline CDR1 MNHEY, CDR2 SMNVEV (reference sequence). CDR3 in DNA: TGTGCCAGCAGCCGTCTCCTAGCGGCCTCCTACAATGAGCAGTTCTTC. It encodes CASSRLLAASYNEQFF.

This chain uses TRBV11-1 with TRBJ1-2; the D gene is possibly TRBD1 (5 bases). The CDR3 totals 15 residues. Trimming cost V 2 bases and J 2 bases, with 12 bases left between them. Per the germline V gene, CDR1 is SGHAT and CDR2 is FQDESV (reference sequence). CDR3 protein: CASSLPGPRNYGYTF. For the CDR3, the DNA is TGTGCCAGCAGCTTACCAGGGCCTCGAAACTATGGCTACACCTTC.

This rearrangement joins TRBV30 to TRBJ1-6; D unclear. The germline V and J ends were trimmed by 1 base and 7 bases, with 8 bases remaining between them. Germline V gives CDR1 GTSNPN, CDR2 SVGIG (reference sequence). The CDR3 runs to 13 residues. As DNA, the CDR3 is TGTGCCTGGAGTGAACAGCTAAATTCACCCCTCCACTTT. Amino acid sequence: CAWSEQLNSPLHF.